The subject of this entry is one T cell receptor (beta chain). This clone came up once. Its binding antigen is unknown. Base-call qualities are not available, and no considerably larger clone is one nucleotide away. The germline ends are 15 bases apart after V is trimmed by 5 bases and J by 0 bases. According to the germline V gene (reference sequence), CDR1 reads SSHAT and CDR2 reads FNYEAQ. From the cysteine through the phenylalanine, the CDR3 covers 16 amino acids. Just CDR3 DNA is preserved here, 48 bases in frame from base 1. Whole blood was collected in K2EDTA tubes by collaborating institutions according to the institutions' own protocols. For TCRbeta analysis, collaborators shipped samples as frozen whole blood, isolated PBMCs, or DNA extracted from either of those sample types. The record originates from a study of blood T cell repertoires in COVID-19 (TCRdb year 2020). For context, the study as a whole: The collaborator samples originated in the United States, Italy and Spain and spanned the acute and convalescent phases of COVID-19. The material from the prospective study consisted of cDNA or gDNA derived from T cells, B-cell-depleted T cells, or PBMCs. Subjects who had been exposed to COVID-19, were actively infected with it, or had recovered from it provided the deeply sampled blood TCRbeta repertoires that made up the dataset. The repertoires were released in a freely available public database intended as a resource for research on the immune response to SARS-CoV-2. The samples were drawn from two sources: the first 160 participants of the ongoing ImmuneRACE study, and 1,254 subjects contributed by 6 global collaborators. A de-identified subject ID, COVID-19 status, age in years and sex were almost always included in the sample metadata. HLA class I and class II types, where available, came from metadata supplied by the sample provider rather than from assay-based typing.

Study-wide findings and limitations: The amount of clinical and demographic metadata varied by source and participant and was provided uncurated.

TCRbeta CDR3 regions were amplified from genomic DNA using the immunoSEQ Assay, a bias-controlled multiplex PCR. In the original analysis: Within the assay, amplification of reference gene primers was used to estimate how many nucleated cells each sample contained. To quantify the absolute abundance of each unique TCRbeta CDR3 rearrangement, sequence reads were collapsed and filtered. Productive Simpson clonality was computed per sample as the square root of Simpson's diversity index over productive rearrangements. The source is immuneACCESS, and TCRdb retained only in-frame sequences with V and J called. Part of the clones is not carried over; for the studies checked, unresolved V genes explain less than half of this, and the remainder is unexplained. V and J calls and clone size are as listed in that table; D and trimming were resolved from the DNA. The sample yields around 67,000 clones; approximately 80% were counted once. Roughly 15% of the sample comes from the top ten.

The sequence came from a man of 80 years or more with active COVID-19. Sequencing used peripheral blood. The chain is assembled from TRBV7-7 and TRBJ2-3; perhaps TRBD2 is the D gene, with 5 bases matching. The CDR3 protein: CASSPGLAASTDTQYF. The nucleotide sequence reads TGTGCCAGCAGCCCTGGTCTAGCCGCTAGCACAGATACGCAGTATTTT.